This TCR beta chain was sequenced in a study of CD8 T cells in Susac syndrome. Reverse transcription of about 0.5 to 1 ug RNA used random hexamers. TCRdb redid the calling of the immunoSEQ multiplex PCR reads with MiXCR, one entry per CDR3 protein. The sample includes roughly 140,000 distinct CDR3 sequences, 94% seen only once; the top ten take approximately 0.3%. The germline V gene has CDR1 GTSNPN and CDR2 SVGIG (reference sequence). Between the trimmed V and J ends, which lost 7 bases and 1 base, there was a span of 16 bases. This CDR3 is 14 amino acids long. The receptor was isolated from a human donor in good health. Material for sequencing was CD8+ T cells from PBMCs. This chain uses TRBV30 with TRBJ1-2; tentatively, D is TRBD1 (6 bases). The DNA of the CDR3 is TGTGCCTTCTACAGGGCTCTAAGTAACTATGGCTACACCTTC. It encodes CAFYRALSNYGYTF.